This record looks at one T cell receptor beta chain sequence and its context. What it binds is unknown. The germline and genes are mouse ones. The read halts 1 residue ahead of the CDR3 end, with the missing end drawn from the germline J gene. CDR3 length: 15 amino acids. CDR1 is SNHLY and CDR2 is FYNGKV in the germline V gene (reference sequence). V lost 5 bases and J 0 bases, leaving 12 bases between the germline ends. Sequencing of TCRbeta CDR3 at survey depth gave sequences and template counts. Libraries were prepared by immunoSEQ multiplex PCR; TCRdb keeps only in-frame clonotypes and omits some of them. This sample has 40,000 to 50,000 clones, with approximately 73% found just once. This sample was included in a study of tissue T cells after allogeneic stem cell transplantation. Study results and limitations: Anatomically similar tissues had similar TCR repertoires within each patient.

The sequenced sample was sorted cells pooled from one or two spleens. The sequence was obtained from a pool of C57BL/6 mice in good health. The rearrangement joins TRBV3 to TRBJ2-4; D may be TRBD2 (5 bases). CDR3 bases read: TGTGCCAGCAGCCCGGACTTTTCTAGTCAAAACACCTTGTAC. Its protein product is CASSPDFSSQNTLY. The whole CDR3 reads CASSPDFSSQNTLYF.